The 22 T cell receptor beta chains below all came from one sample that was sequenced in a study of cytomegalovirus exposure and HLA in healthy donors. 13 Jbeta primers and 60 Vbeta primers were used for the PCR. Generated by immunoSEQ multiplex PCR, the TCRdb table keeps only in-frame clones and is missing some. With over 200,000 clones in the sample, the ten largest clones hold over 0.75%. The sample taken for sequencing was PBMCs. These receptors originate from a woman in her thirties in good health and CMV-seropositive.

The V call is TRBV19, the J call TRBJ2-6; the D gene is possibly TRBD1 (6 bases). The CDR3 is made up of 17 amino acids. Germline V gives CDR1 LNHDA, CDR2 SQIVND (reference sequence). Trimming shortened V by 3 bases and J by 0 bases, and 12 bases separated the two germline ends. The DNA for the CDR3 is TGTGCCAGTAGTATGGCAGGACAGTCCTCTGGGGCCAACGTCCTGACTTTC. The encoded protein is CASSMAGQSSGANVLTF.

The V call is TRBV28, the J call TRBJ2-7, with TRBD2 matching over 7 bases. Germline trimming cut 3 bases from V and 0 bases from J; bases unmatched to any gene: 5. Germline V gene sequence: CDR1 MDHEN, CDR2 SYDVKM. The CDR3 sequence is 15 residues long. CDR3 bases: TGTGCCAGCAGTTTCTTCCGGGACTACTCCTACGAGCAGTACTTC. Protein product: CASSFFRDYSYEQYF.

The J gene is TRBJ1-1, the V gene TRBV6-1; D remains unclear. The CDR3 has 13 amino acids. From germline, CDR1 is MNHNS and CDR2 SASEGT. V was clipped by 2 bases and J by 4 bases, with 8 bases between them. CDR3 in amino acids: CASSEKGSTEAFF. CDR3 bases: TGTGCCAGCAGTGAAAAAGGGAGCACTGAAGCTTTCTTT.

The chain combines TRBV10-2 with TRBJ2-3; D gene uncertain. The CDR3 consists of 12 residues. The germline V gene has CDR1 WSHSY and CDR2 SAAADI. The ends were cut back, 2 bases at V and 4 bases at J, with 4 bases in the middle. The CDR3 nucleotides read TGCGCCAGCAGTGAGCCGGCAGATACGCAGTATTTT. This encodes CASSEPADTQYF.

This chain joins TRBV28 and TRBJ2-1; D is possibly TRBD2 (6 bases). The CDR3 extends over 14 amino acids. CDR1 MDHEN and CDR2 SYDVKM come from the germline V gene. The V gene lost 7 bases and the J gene lost 5 bases, with 15 bases spanning the gap. The CDR3 loop reads CASISGGADNEQFF. DNA for the CDR3: TGTGCCAGCATATCCGGGGGAGCGGACAATGAGCAGTTCTTC.

The chain has TRBV29-1 and TRBJ2-7; D is ambiguous. The CDR3 is 12 amino acids. V gave up 4 bases and J gave up 0 bases, with 7 bases separating them. Per the germline V gene, CDR1 is SQVTM and CDR2 is ANQGSEA. CDR3 nucleotides: TGCAGCGTTGTTATTAACTCCTACGAGCAGTACTTC. It encodes CSVVINSYEQYF.

J is TRBJ1-2 and V is TRBV2, with 7 positions matching TRBD1. Germline V gene sequence: CDR1 SNHLY, CDR2 FYNNEI. The length of the CDR3 is 12 residues. Losses at the gene ends were 6 bases for V and 6 bases for J; bases not matched to a gene: 4. The CDR3 loop reads CASRGTGDGYTF. The CDR3 region has the DNA TGTGCCAGCAGGGGAACAGGGGATGGCTACACCTTC.

The rearrangement joins TRBV5-6 to TRBJ1-2; 8 bases line up with TRBD1. The germline V gene has CDR1 SGHDT and CDR2 YYEEEE. CDR3 length: 13 residues. The V gene end was trimmed by 1 base and the J gene end by 8 bases; junction bases not matched to a gene: 4. The CDR3 reads CASSLNRGVGYTF. As DNA, the CDR3 is TGTGCCAGCAGCTTGAACAGGGGGGTAGGCTACACCTTC.

The chain uses TRBV4-1 and TRBJ1-5; the D is unclear. Germline CDR1 reads MGHRA; CDR2 reads YSYEKL. V lost 1 base and J lost 0, with 10 bases in between. This CDR3 spans 16 amino acids. For the CDR3, the DNA is TGCGCCAGCAGCCAAGCCTCACGGGTTAGCAATCAGCCCCAGCATTTT. As protein: CASSQASRVSNQPQHF.

The chain has TRBV7-2 and TRBJ1-2, with a possible D match to TRBD1 (6 bases). The V gene's germline CDR1 is SGHTA and CDR2 FQGNSA. Trimming pared 1 base from V and 2 bases from J, leaving 11 bases between. CDR3 size: 15 residues. CDR3 nucleotide sequence: TGTGCCAGCAGCTTAGGACCAGGGGTAAACTATGGCTACACCTTC. Translating it yields CASSLGPGVNYGYTF.

This chain joins TRBV6-1 and TRBJ1-5; the D is unclear. The V gene lost 6 bases and the J gene lost 4 bases, with 4 bases spanning the gap. This CDR3 region has 11 residues. Germline CDR1 and CDR2: MNHNS and SASEGT. The CDR3 protein is CASRENQPQHF. The CDR3 region has the DNA TGTGCCAGCAGGGAGAATCAGCCCCAGCATTTT.

The rearrangement uses TRBV19 and TRBJ1-1; TRBD1 agrees at 8 bases. Germline CDR1 LNHDA, CDR2 SQIVND (reference sequence). This CDR3 has 16 amino acids. V was pared by 4 bases and J by 3 bases, with 10 bases of the junction left unmatched. For the CDR3, the DNA is TGTGCCAGTAGTACCTATGACAGGGGTGGGGACACTGAAGCTTTCTTT. Translating gives CASSTYDRGGDTEAFF.

The chain employs TRBV5-6 and TRBJ2-3, with a weak D call TRBD2 (7 bases). V lost 2 bases, J lost 2 bases, and 15 bases lay in between. Germline assignment: CDR1 SGHDT and CDR2 YYEEEE. The CDR3 runs 16 residues. The CDR3 DNA sequence: TGTGCCAGCAGCTTATATTGGCGGGGGCCCACAGATACGCAGTATTTT. This sequence encodes CASSLYWRGPTDTQYF.

The chain carries TRBV10-3 and TRBJ2-3, with 14 bases matching TRBD2. J gave up 2 bases and V 7 bases, and 8 bases lay outside the gene matches. The germline V gene has CDR1 ENHRY and CDR2 SYGVKD. The CDR3 has 17 residues. The DNA of the CDR3 is TGTGCCATCACTTCGGGGACTAGCGGGAGTTTCACAGATACGCAGTATTTT. This translates into CAITSGTSGSFTDTQYF.

The chain couples TRBV28 to TRBJ2-5; tentatively, D is TRBD2 (5 bases). The germline V gene encodes CDR1 MDHEN and CDR2 SYDVKM. Trimming cost V 3 bases and J 4 bases, with 15 bases left between them. The CDR3 covers 15 residues. The CDR3 region has the DNA TGTGCCAGCAGTTTGGGGAGCGCTGGGAGAGAGACCCAGTACTTC. It yields the protein CASSLGSAGRETQYF.

The chain links TRBV6-5 to TRBJ2-5; 7 bases align to TRBD1. The J segment lost 5 bases and the V segment lost 6 bases, leaving 9 bases of the junction unmatched. Germline loops: CDR1 MNHEY, CDR2 SVGAGI. This CDR3 comprises 14 residues. In nucleotides, the CDR3 is TGTGCCAGCAGCCCTTCGAGGGGGCAGGAGACCCAGTACTTC. Protein: CASSPSRGQETQYF.

The gene calls are TRBV5-4 and TRBJ2-7, with 7 bases aligning to TRBD1. This CDR3 spans 14 amino acids. After removal of 1 base from V and 0 bases from J, the junction contained 1 base not matched to a gene. Germline values: CDR1 SGHNT, CDR2 YYREEE (reference sequence). CDR3 sequence: CASSLRTGSYEQYF. The CDR3 DNA reads TGTGCCAGCAGCTTGAGGACAGGCTCCTACGAGCAGTACTTC.

Here the CDR3 reads CASSESGTGFYEQYF. CDR3 in DNA: TGTGCCAGCAGTGAATCGGGGACAGGCTTCTACGAGCAGTACTTC. J is TRBJ2-7 and V is TRBV25-1; TRBD1 aligns across 8 bases. The CDR3 extends over 15 amino acids. With V trimmed by 1 base and J by 3 bases, 5 bases remained unmatched. Germline values: CDR1 MGHDK, CDR2 SYGVNS.

The chain links TRBV6-1 to TRBJ2-3; 8 positions match TRBD1. This CDR3 comprises 15 residues. Germline V gives CDR1 MNHNS, CDR2 SASEGT. With 6 bases clipped from V and 5 bases from J, the junction kept 10 bases outside the gene matches. The DNA of the CDR3 is TGTGCCAGCAGGAAACAGGGGGTCCTTGGAGATACGCAGTATTTT. Translation: CASRKQGVLGDTQYF.

The genes are TRBV7-6 and TRBJ1-5, with D unclear. Trimming shortened V by 4 bases and J by 6 bases, and 13 bases separated the two germline ends. There are 14 residues in the CDR3. CDR1 is SGHVS and CDR2 is FNYEAQ in the germline V gene. CDR3 sequence (DNA): TGTGCCAGCAGCTCCTCTCCGACTCTTCAGCCCCAGCATTTT. It translates to CASSSSPTLQPQHF.

Worth noting for this clone: Other DNA variants within this sample encode the same CDR3. The J gene is TRBJ2-1, the V gene TRBV9, with D hard to call. In germline, CDR1 is SGDLS, CDR2 YYNGEE. The V end was cut by 0 bases, the J end by 0 bases, with 7 bases between. The CDR3 extends over 15 amino acids. CDR3 sequence (DNA): TGTGCCAGCAGCGTAGGAGCGAGCTCCTACAATGAGCAGTTCTTC. Translating it yields CASSVGASSYNEQFF.

This chain connects TRBV7-2 to TRBJ2-1, with D perhaps matching TRBD2 (6 bases). This CDR3 has 16 residues. Germline values: CDR1 SGHTA, CDR2 FQGNSA. Trimming shortened V by 1 base and J by 4 bases, and 14 bases separated the two germline ends. DNA of the CDR3: TGTGCCAGCAGCTTAGAAGGAGGGACCGCTTACAATGAGCAGTTCTTC. As protein: CASSLEGGTAYNEQFF.